The 32 T cell receptor beta chains below all came from one sample that was sequenced in a study of CD8 T cells in ankylosing spondylitis. One entry per CDR3 protein, called by TCRdb with MiXCR from the 5' RACE reads. This table holds around 210,000 distinct CDR3 sequences, 7% to 10% found once. Input material: blood, either unsorted or a sorted T cell fraction (not recorded which). The source is a female donor with ankylosing spondylitis or in good health (not recorded which).

This clonotype was seen a handful of times. The chain has TRBV5-4 and TRBJ2-6; possibly TRBD1 for D (6 bases). The CDR3 has 17 residues. CDR1 and CDR2 from the germline V gene are SGHNT and YYREEE (reference sequence). V was shortened by 5 bases and J by 0 bases, with 15 bases between the two germline ends. In nucleotides, the CDR3 is TGTGCCAGCAGTACCGGACAGTTTCGCTCTGGGGCCAACGTCCTGACTTTC. Translated, it gives CASSTGQFRSGANVLTF.

CDR3 amino acids: CASSQEWGVSGNTIYF. The CDR3 DNA reads TGTGCCAGCAGCCAAGAATGGGGTGTTTCTGGAAACACCATATATTTT. V gene TRBV4-2 combines with J gene TRBJ1-3; no clear D. The V and J ends lost 0 bases and 1 base respectively, with 10 bases between them. CDR3 length: 16 amino acids. Germline CDR1 and CDR2: LGHNA and YNFKEQ.

This clonotype was recorded many times. The V and J genes are TRBV20-1 and TRBJ2-7; D not resolved. The CDR3 runs 14 residues. Germline V gives CDR1 DFQATT, CDR2 SNEGSKA (reference sequence). Trimming left V 1 base short and J 0 bases short, with 10 bases between. The CDR3: CSARVPGNSYEQYF. The CDR3 DNA reads as TGCAGTGCTAGAGTACCTGGAAACTCCTACGAGCAGTACTTC.

The chain has TRBV6-5 and TRBJ1-2, with D perhaps TRBD1 (6 bases). Germline V gives CDR1 MNHEY, CDR2 SVGAGI. The CDR3 runs 15 residues. The V gene lost 3 bases and the J gene lost 3 bases, with 14 bases spanning the gap. DNA for the CDR3: TGTGCCAGCAGTTATTCCCCGGGGGCAGACTATGGCTACACCTTC. Translated, it gives CASSYSPGADYGYTF.

Ten or more counts support this clonotype. V is TRBV7-2 and J is TRBJ2-2; 11 nucleotides match TRBD1. V gave up 5 bases and J gave up 3 bases; unmatched junction bases: 5. The germline gives CDR1 SGHTA, CDR2 FQGNSA. The CDR3 has 16 amino acids. CDR3 nucleotide sequence: TGTGCCAGCAGCCCCACGGGACAGGGGGACACCGGGGAGCTGTTTTTT. It translates to CASSPTGQGDTGELFF.

In its sample, this clonotype was seen many times. The chain carries TRBV12-3 or TRBV12-4 and TRBJ2-7; 7 bases agree with TRBD1. Trimming removed 8 bases from V and 5 bases from J; junction bases left unmatched: 15. The CDR3 contains 15 residues. The CDR3 DNA sequence: TGTGCCAGCCGTTCGGAACAGGGGTTAAACCACGAGCAGTACTTC. This codes for CASRSEQGLNHEQYF.

This chain links TRBV5-6 with TRBJ2-1, with a tentative D call TRBD2 (5 bases). Between the trimmed V and J ends, which lost 7 bases and 6 bases, there was a span of 23 bases. The CDR3 length is 16 residues. The germline CDR1 and CDR2 sequences are SGHDT and YYEEEE. CDR3 in amino acids: CASGPITRNGRNEQFF. The CDR3 DNA reads as TGTGCCAGCGGCCCAATTACTAGAAACGGGCGCAATGAGCAGTTCTTC.

This clonotype was seen repeatedly, ten times or more. The J gene is TRBJ2-3, the V gene TRBV30; tentatively, D is TRBD1 (6 bases). Looked up from germline, CDR1 is GTSNPN and CDR2 is SVGIG (reference sequence). The CDR3 extends over 13 amino acids. Trimming cost V 4 bases and J 1 base, with 9 bases left between them. The CDR3 loop is CAWKDSRTDTQYF. The CDR3 DNA reads as TGTGCCTGGAAGGACAGTCGCACAGATACGCAGTATTTT. Full variable domain (remainder filled in from reference TRBV30 and TRBJ2-3): SQTIHQWPATLVQPVGSPLSLECTVEGTSNPNLYWYRQAAGRGLQLLFYSVGIGQISSEVPQNLSASRPQDRQFILSSKKLLLSDSGFYLCAWKDSRTDTQYFGPGTRLTVL.

This clonotype has more than one count but fewer than ten. The J gene is TRBJ1-4, the V gene TRBV18; the match to TRBD1 covers 8 bases. The V and J ends lost 3 bases and 6 bases, in that order; junction bases with no gene match: 3. The CDR3 length is 14 residues. CDR1 KGHSH and CDR2 LQKENI come from the germline V gene. CDR3: CASSPQGAHEKLFF. The CDR3 DNA reads as TGTGCCAGCTCACCTCAGGGGGCACATGAAAAACTGTTTTTT.

This clonotype showed up many times. The V call is TRBV20-1, the J call TRBJ2-1; D is ambiguous. The CDR3 length is 11 residues. V was trimmed by 6 bases and J by 9 bases, leaving 12 bases between them. Per germline, CDR1 DFQATT and CDR2 SNEGSKA (reference sequence). CDR3: CSAELGSEQFF. As DNA, the CDR3 is TGCAGTGCCGAGTTGGGATCTGAGCAGTTCTTC.

This clonotype was seen many times. This chain connects TRBV4-1 to TRBJ1-5, with D tentatively TRBD1 (5 bases). V lost 2 bases to trimming and J lost 7 bases, with 9 bases between them. This CDR3 spans 13 amino acids. In germline, CDR1 is MGHRA, CDR2 YSYEKL. The DNA of the CDR3 is TGCGCCAGCAGCCAACATCAGGGACAGCCCCAGCATTTT. It yields the protein CASSQHQGQPQHF.

In its sample, this clonotype was seen many times. The V gene is TRBV6-2 or TRBV6-3, the J gene TRBJ2-2; no firm D call. CDR1 and CDR2 (germline): MNHEY, SVGEGT. Between the trimmed V and J ends, which lost 7 bases and 1 base, there was a span of 19 bases. This CDR3 has 17 residues. The CDR3 nucleotides read TGTGCCAGCACCGAGAATCGATCGGGCAGGAACACCGGGGAGCTGTTTTTT. Residues: CASTENRSGRNTGELFF.

This clonotype was observed many times. The V call is TRBV7-2, the J call TRBJ1-2; D uncertain. V gave up 1 base and J gave up 8 bases, with 14 bases separating them. There are 14 residues in the CDR3. The germline V gene has CDR1 SGHTA and CDR2 FQGNSA. DNA of the CDR3: TGTGCCAGCAGCTTAGAGCATGCGGTGAACGGCTACACCTTC. This translates into CASSLEHAVNGYTF.

This clonotype was detected ten times or more. V is TRBV5-1 and J is TRBJ2-3, with TRBD1 identical over 11 bases. Per the germline V gene, CDR1 is SGHRS and CDR2 is YFSETQ. Trimming at V came to 4 bases and at J to 4 bases, leaving 8 bases not matched to a gene. The CDR3 contains 16 residues. The CDR3 DNA reads as TGCGCCAGCAGCAGGACAGGGGGCGAGTCGCCAGATACGCAGTATTTT. Its translation: CASSRTGGESPDTQYF. Full variable domain (outside the CDR3, taken from reference TRBV5-1 and TRBJ2-3): KAGVTQTPRYLIKTRGQQVTLSCSPISGHRSVSWYQQTPGQGLQFLFEYFSETQRNKGNFPGRFSGRQFSNSRSEMNVSTLELGDSALYLCASSRTGGESPDTQYFGPGTRLTVL.

This clonotype has just a few counts. The junction and the germline gene differ at one end; a read error may be behind it. CDR3 sequence: CCASPSQAEPLMDTQYF. The CDR3 DNA reads TGCTGTGCCTCCCCAAGTCAGGCGGAGCCACTCATGGATACGCAGTATTTT. This chain uses TRBV20-1 with TRBJ2-3, with D hard to call. This CDR3 comprises 17 residues. Germline V CDR1 and CDR2: DFQATT, SNEGSKA (reference sequence).

This clonotype appeared many times. The rearrangement joins TRBV24-1 to TRBJ2-5, with a possible D match to TRBD1 (6 bases). This CDR3 has 16 amino acids. V dropped 3 bases and J dropped 4 bases, with 17 bases sitting between them. Germline V lookup: CDR1 KGHDR, CDR2 SFDVKD. CDR3 sequence: CATSDPASGAGETQYF. The CDR3 DNA follows: TGTGCCACCAGTGATCCCGCCTCAGGGGCGGGAGAGACCCAGTACTTC.

This clonotype was seen ten or more times. This rearrangement joins TRBV5-1 to TRBJ2-7; D is unresolved. In germline, CDR1 is SGHRS, CDR2 YFSETQ. V was trimmed by 1 base and J by 0 bases, leaving 2 bases between them. The CDR3 is made up of 12 amino acids. The CDR3 sequence: CASSLPSYEQYF. In DNA form, the CDR3 reads TGCGCCAGCAGCTTGCCCTCCTACGAGCAGTACTTC.

There are many counts of this clonotype. This chain connects TRBV7-9 to TRBJ2-2; possibly TRBD2 for D (6 bases). The CDR3 extends over 13 amino acids. Germline loops: CDR1 SEHNR, CDR2 FQNEAQ (reference sequence). The V end was cut by 1 base, the J end by 6 bases, with 6 bases between. Here the CDR3 DNA reads TGTGCCAGCAGCTTAGGACTAGCCGGGGAGCTGTTTTTT. Translation gives CASSLGLAGELFF.

This clonotype has only a few counts. The V gene is TRBV7-9, the J gene TRBJ2-5; perhaps TRBD1 as D (6 bases). Germline V CDR1 and CDR2: SEHNR, FQNEAQ (reference sequence). The CDR3 totals 16 residues. Trimming cost V 5 bases and J 7 bases, with 23 bases left between them. This CDR3 reads CASSPLGAGDKGTQYF. The CDR3 DNA is TGTGCCAGCAGCCCATTGGGGGCAGGCGATAAGGGGACCCAGTACTTC.

In this sample, this clonotype turned up a few times. This sequence joins TRBV7-9 and TRBJ1-1; D gene uncertain. Trimming took 3 bases from V and 8 from J, leaving 10 bases between them. There are 12 residues in the CDR3. The germline CDR1 and CDR2 sequences are SEHNR and FQNEAQ (reference sequence). The CDR3 sequence: CASSFFEEEAFF. The DNA for the CDR3 is TGTGCCAGCAGCTTTTTTGAGGAAGAAGCTTTCTTT.

This clonotype was seen repeatedly, ten times or more. The rearrangement uses TRBV12-3 or TRBV12-4 and TRBJ2-6, with D maybe TRBD1 (5 bases). This CDR3 region has 14 residues. Trimming pared 5 bases from V and 4 bases from J, leaving 9 bases between. CDR3 in amino acids: CASSLGAGANVLTF. CDR3 nucleotide sequence: TGTGCCAGCAGTCTAGGGGCCGGGGCCAACGTCCTGACTTTC.

This clonotype was detected many times. The chain is built from TRBV6-5 and TRBJ2-7; D perhaps matches TRBD2 (5 bases). V was shortened by 4 bases and J by 6 bases, with 7 bases between the two germline ends. The CDR3 consists of 11 residues. CDR1 is MNHEY, CDR2 SVGAGI, per germline. The CDR3 protein is CASSFAGEQYF. The CDR3 nucleotides are TGTGCCAGCAGTTTCGCGGGCGAGCAGTACTTC.

There are many counts of this clonotype. The J gene is TRBJ2-1, the V gene TRBV5-4; 8 nucleotides match TRBD1. The germline gives CDR1 SGHNT, CDR2 YYREEE (reference sequence). The CDR3 runs to 16 residues. V gave up 3 bases and J gave up 2 bases; unmatched junction bases: 7. The CDR3 sequence is CASSYPGTGPYNEQFF. The DNA for the CDR3 is TGTGCCAGCAGCTACCCCGGGACAGGCCCCTACAATGAGCAGTTCTTC.

This clonotype was counted only a few times. The V call is TRBV18, the J call TRBJ1-5; D not certain. The CDR3 sequence is 16 residues long. V was shortened by 2 bases and J by 5 bases, with 16 bases between the two germline ends. Per the germline V gene, CDR1 is KGHSH and CDR2 is LQKENI. The CDR3 loop reads CASSPRIGERDQPQHF. Here the CDR3 DNA reads TGTGCCAGCTCACCAAGGATTGGGGAGCGGGATCAGCCCCAGCATTTT.

In the case of this clonotype: This could be a read error, since a much larger clone is one nucleotide away. The genes are TRBV7-9 and TRBJ1-1; the D is unclear. The V end lost 5 bases, the J end lost 9 bases, and 10 bases lay between the germline ends. Germline loops: CDR1 SEHNR, CDR2 FQNEAQ (reference sequence). CDR3 length: 11 residues. CDR3 amino acids: CASSRALKAFF. Written as DNA, the CDR3 is TGTGCCAGCAGCCGGGCACTAAAAGCTTTCTTT.

The table lists this clonotype with a few counts. The chain joins TRBV7-9 to TRBJ2-1, with D hard to call. The germline V and J ends were trimmed by 2 bases and 8 bases, with 10 bases remaining between them. The CDR3 covers 13 residues. The germline CDR1 and CDR2 sequences are SEHNR and FQNEAQ (reference sequence). The chain's CDR3 is CASSLIAGYEQFF. The CDR3 nucleotides are TGTGCCAGCAGCTTAATCGCCGGATATGAGCAGTTCTTC.

This clonotype was recorded many times. The J gene is TRBJ2-2, the V gene TRBV20-1, with 14 bases matching TRBD2. Germline V lookup: CDR1 DFQATT, CDR2 SNEGSKA (reference sequence). The CDR3 loop spans 17 amino acids. The J segment lost 3 bases and the V segment lost 5 bases, leaving 8 bases of the junction unmatched. DNA for the CDR3: TGCAGTGCTCTCGGGACTAGCGGGAGCGGACACACCGGGGAGCTGTTTTTT. Translation gives CSALGTSGSGHTGELFF.

There are many counts of this clonotype. The chain carries TRBV24-1 and TRBJ1-6; unclear D gene. Looked up from germline, CDR1 is KGHDR and CDR2 is SFDVKD. CDR3 size: 15 residues. V lost 5 bases and J 7 bases, leaving 14 bases between the germline ends. CDR3 sequence: CATSATGPGNSPLHF. CDR3 sequence (DNA): TGTGCCACCAGTGCCACCGGGCCGGGGAATTCACCCCTCCACTTT.

On this clonotype: A read error may explain this, as a much larger clone is one base away. The V gene is TRBV7-2, the J gene TRBJ2-2; 7 bases map to TRBD1. Germline V gives CDR1 SGHTA, CDR2 FQGNSA. This CDR3 spans 13 amino acids. The CDR3 region has the DNA TGTGTCAGCAGCCCAGGGGGTCGGGGGGAGCTGTTTTTT. Its translation is CVSSPGGRGELFF.

This clonotype appeared many times. The CDR3 DNA is TGCAGCGTCGTTGCCACAGATACGCAGTATTTT. Its translation: CSVVATDTQYF. The rearrangement uses TRBV29-1 and TRBJ2-3; D is undetermined. The CDR3 has 11 residues. Looked up from germline, CDR1 is SQVTM and CDR2 is ANQGSEA. The V end lost 6 bases, the J end lost 2 bases, and 6 bases lay between the germline ends.

This clonotype was counted ten times or more. The gene calls are TRBV20-1 and TRBJ1-3; no reliable D call. The germline V gene encodes CDR1 DFQATT and CDR2 SNEGSKA (reference sequence). V gave up 5 bases and J gave up 4 bases, with 12 bases separating them. The CDR3 runs to 13 residues. The CDR3 region is CSAYRPAGNTIYF. The CDR3 nucleotides are TGCAGTGCTTACCGGCCGGCCGGAAACACCATATATTTT.

The V and J genes are TRBV11-2 and TRBJ1-2, with TRBD1 identical over 10 bases. The CDR3 is made up of 14 amino acids. The trim removed 4 bases at V and 2 bases at J, leaving 1 base unmatched. Germline values: CDR1 SGHAT, CDR2 FQNNGV. CDR3 residues: CASSWTGGNYGYTF. The CDR3 DNA is TGTGCCAGCAGCTGGACAGGGGGGAACTATGGCTACACCTTC. Full variable domain (rest looked up from reference TRBV11-2 and TRBJ1-2): EAGVAQSPRYKIIEKRQSVAFWCNPISGHATLYWYQQILGQGPKLLIQFQNNGVVDDSQLPKDRFSAERLKGVDSTLKIQPAKLEDSAVYLCASSWTGGNYGYTFGSGTRLTVV.